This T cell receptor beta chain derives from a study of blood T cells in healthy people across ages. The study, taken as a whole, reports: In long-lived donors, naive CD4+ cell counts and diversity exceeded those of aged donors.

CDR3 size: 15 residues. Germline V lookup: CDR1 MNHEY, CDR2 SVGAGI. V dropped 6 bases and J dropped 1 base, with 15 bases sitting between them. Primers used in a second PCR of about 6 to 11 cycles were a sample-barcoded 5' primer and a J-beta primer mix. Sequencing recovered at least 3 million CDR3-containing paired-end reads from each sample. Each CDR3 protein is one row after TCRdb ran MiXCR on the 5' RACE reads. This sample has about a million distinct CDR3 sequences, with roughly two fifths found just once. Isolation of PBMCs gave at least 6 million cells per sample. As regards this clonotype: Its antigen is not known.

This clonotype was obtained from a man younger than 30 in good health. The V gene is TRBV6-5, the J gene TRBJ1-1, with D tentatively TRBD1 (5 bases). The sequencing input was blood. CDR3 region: CASRITHGGNTEAFF. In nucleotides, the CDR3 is TGTGCCAGCAGGATCACCCACGGGGGGAACACTGAAGCTTTCTTT.